What follows are 14 T cell receptor beta chains derived from one specimen sequenced in a study of T cell repertoires in cytomegalovirus infection. Which antigens these TCRs recognize remains unknown. TCRdb re-analysed the reads in MiXCR, keeping a single row per CDR3 protein. The sample records fewer than 950,000 distinct CDR3 sequences, about 30% being singletons. The sample here was cultured CD8+ T cells from PBMCs, taken from culture after CMV antigen stimulation. Receptor source: a human donor in good health (CMV status not recorded). Some clones in this sample may be carry-over from other donors' samples.

This clonotype was counted ten times or more. This rearrangement joins TRBV7-9 to TRBJ1-1; D is ambiguous. This CDR3 is built from 15 residues. Germline CDR1 and CDR2: SEHNR and FQNEAQ (reference sequence). V gave up 0 bases and J gave up 1 base, with 9 bases separating them. The CDR3 DNA reads TGTGCCAGCAGCTTAGCTGAGGGATCGAACACTGAAGCTTTCTTT. It is translated as CASSLAEGSNTEAFF.

The V and J genes are TRBV5-6 and TRBJ2-7; perhaps TRBD1 as D (5 bases). The CDR3 is made up of 14 amino acids. Germline loops: CDR1 SGHDT, CDR2 YYEEEE. Trimming stripped 4 bases from V and 3 bases from J, with 14 bases between. CDR3 nucleotides: TGTGCCAGCAGCCATCGACCAGGGAACTACGAGCAGTACTTC. This gives the protein CASSHRPGNYEQYF. Using reference TRBV5-6 and TRBJ2-7 for the parts outside the CDR3, the full variable domain is DAGVTQSPTHLIKTRGQQVTLRCSPKSGHDTVSWYQQALGQGPQFIFQYYEEEERQRGNFPDRFSGHQFPNYSSELNVNALLLGDSALYLCASSHRPGNYEQYFGPGTRLTVT.

V gene TRBV19 combines with J gene TRBJ1-1; perhaps TRBD1 as D (6 bases). Germline CDR1 and CDR2: LNHDA and SQIVND (reference sequence). V was trimmed by 3 bases and J by 6 bases, leaving 20 bases between them. This CDR3 comprises 16 residues. This CDR3 reads CASSIAWGRGIPEAFF. The DNA for the CDR3 is TGTGCCAGTAGTATCGCTTGGGGCAGGGGAATACCTGAAGCTTTCTTT.

For this clonotype: One end of the junction fails to match germline, which may point to a read error. The gene calls are TRBV5-3 and TRBJ2-2; 12 bases fit TRBD2. TRBV5-3 is an open reading frame whose function is uncertain. The CDR3 consists of 17 residues. CDR3 bases: TGTGCCAGCAGCTTGGGACTAGCGGGCCGCTATACCGGGGAGCTGTTTTTT. It yields the protein CASSLGLAGRYTGELFF.

CDR3 loop: CASSLTGSMGLPEAFF. The CDR3 DNA follows: TGTGCCAGCAGTTTAACAGGCTCAATGGGGCTCCCTGAAGCTTTCTTT. This rearrangement joins TRBV27 to TRBJ1-1; D is possibly TRBD1 (5 bases). There are 16 residues in the CDR3. Trimming cost V 2 bases and J 6 bases, with 19 bases left between them. Germline V gene data show CDR1 as MNHEY and CDR2 as SMNVEV (reference sequence).

This clonotype was counted ten times or more. The chain joins TRBV6-5 to TRBJ2-1; 11 positions agree with TRBD2. This CDR3 has 15 amino acids. From germline, CDR1 is MNHEY and CDR2 SVGAGI. Unmatched junction bases numbered 10, after V lost 6 bases and J lost 9 bases. The CDR3 nucleotides are TGTGCCAGCAGCCTAGCGGGGGGCAGAAGGGGTGAGCAGTTCTTC. Protein sequence: CASSLAGGRRGEQFF.

This clonotype was counted only a few times. The V call is TRBV11-1, the J call TRBJ2-3, with TRBD1 matching over 8 bases. Germline V gene sequence: CDR1 SGHAT, CDR2 FQDESV (reference sequence). This CDR3 is 15 amino acids long. V trimming: 5 bases; J trimming: 2 bases; junction bases outside the gene matches: 6. CDR3 DNA sequence: TGTGCCAGCAGCCTCAGGGGGCGGACCACAGATACGCAGTATTTT. Translated, it gives CASSLRGRTTDTQYF.

The CDR3 coding sequence is TGTGCCAGTAGTATCGCAGGGGGCCGGGCCGGGGAGCTGTTTTTT. Residues: CASSIAGGRAGELFF. This chain connects TRBV19 to TRBJ2-2; 8 bases agree with TRBD1. Germline V gene data show CDR1 as LNHDA and CDR2 as SQIVND (reference sequence). CDR3 length: 15 amino acids. J was trimmed by 6 bases and V by 3 bases; bases with no gene match: 6.

This chain uses TRBV11-2 with TRBJ2-7, with unresolved D. With 0 bases removed from V and 3 bases from J, the gap between germline ends came to 6 bases. Germline CDR1 SGHAT, CDR2 FQNNGV. The length of the CDR3 is 13 residues. CDR3 sequence: CASSLDLIYEQYF. In DNA, the CDR3 is TGTGCCAGCAGCTTAGATCTAATCTACGAGCAGTACTTC.

The J gene is TRBJ1-1, the V gene TRBV11-2; 7 nucleotides match TRBD1. CDR3 length equals 16 residues. Germline CDR1 and CDR2: SGHAT and FQNNGV. The ends lost 1 base at V and 0 bases at J; junction bases unmatched: 5. CDR3 in amino acids: CASSLGQGELNTEAFF. The CDR3, as DNA: TGTGCCAGCAGCTTAGGACAGGGTGAACTGAACACTGAAGCTTTCTTT.

V usage is TRBV4-1 and J usage is TRBJ1-2; TRBD1 matches 8 bases. CDR1 MGHRA and CDR2 YSYEKL come from the germline V gene. The CDR3 consists of 15 residues. Losses at the gene ends were 4 bases for V and 2 bases for J; bases not matched to a gene: 6. CDR3 coding DNA: TGCGCCAGCAGCCGCGGACAGGGAGGGAACTATGGCTACACCTTC. Translating it yields CASSRGQGGNYGYTF.

V gene TRBV27 combines with J gene TRBJ1-1, with a weak D call TRBD1 (6 bases). This CDR3 spans 12 amino acids. The germline V gene encodes CDR1 MNHEY and CDR2 SMNVEV (reference sequence). The germline V and J ends were trimmed by 7 bases and 8 bases, with 14 bases remaining between them. In nucleotides, the CDR3 is TGTGCCAGCACTGGAGGGGGGTTCGAAGCTTTCTTT. Protein product: CASTGGGFEAFF.

This clonotype was observed a handful of times. The chain employs TRBV11-2 and TRBJ2-5, with D perhaps TRBD2 (6 bases). V shed 6 bases and J shed 1 base, with 18 bases lying between them. Germline loops: CDR1 SGHAT, CDR2 FQNNGV. This CDR3 is 16 amino acids long. The CDR3 DNA reads TGTGCCAGCAGGCGGGTTTACGGGGGAACCCAAGAGACCCAGTACTTC. Translated: CASRRVYGGTQETQYF.

The CDR3 region has the DNA TGTGCCAGCAGCGTCGAAGGGTGGCCCCAGCATTTT. Translated: CASSVEGWPQHF. The genes are TRBV7-9 and TRBJ1-5; D remains unclear. This CDR3 has 12 residues. CDR1 is SEHNR and CDR2 is FQNEAQ in the germline V gene (reference sequence). V was cut by 5 bases and J by 9 bases, with 11 bases left in between. Using reference TRBV7-9 and TRBJ1-5 for the parts outside the CDR3, the full variable domain is DTGVSQNPRHKITKRGQNVTFRCDPISEHNRLYWYRQTLGQGPEFLTYFQNEAQLEKSRLLSDRFSAERPKGSFSTLEIQRTEQGDSAMYLCASSVEGWPQHFGDGTRLSIL.